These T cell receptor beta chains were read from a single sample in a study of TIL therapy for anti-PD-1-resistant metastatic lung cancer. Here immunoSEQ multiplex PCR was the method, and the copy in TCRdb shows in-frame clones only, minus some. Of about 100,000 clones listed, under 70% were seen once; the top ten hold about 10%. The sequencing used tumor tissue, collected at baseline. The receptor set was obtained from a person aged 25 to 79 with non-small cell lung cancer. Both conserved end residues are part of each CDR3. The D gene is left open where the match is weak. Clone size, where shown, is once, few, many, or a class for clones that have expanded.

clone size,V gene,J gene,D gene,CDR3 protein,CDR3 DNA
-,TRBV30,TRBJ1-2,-,CAWEPEGRNYGYTF,TGTGCCTGGGAGCCGGAGGGTCGAAACTATGGCTACACCTTC
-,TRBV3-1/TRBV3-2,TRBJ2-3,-,CASSQEVGTDTQYF,TGTGCCAGCAGCCAAGAGGTAGGCACAGATACGCAGTATTTT
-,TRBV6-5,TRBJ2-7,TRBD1,CASGTGPREQYF,TGTGCCAGCGGGACAGGCCCCCGGGAGCAGTACTTC
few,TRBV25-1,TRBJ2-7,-,CASKTGIGEQYF,TGTGCCAGCAAAACAGGGATTGGCGAGCAGTACTTC
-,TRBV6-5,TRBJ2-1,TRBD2,CASSYMTSGTYNEQFF,TGTGCCAGCAGTTACATGACTAGCGGGACATACAATGAGCAGTTCTTC
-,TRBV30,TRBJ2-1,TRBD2,CAWSVGVAGVNEQFF,TGTGCCTGGAGTGTAGGGGTAGCGGGAGTCAATGAGCAGTTCTTC
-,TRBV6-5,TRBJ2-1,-,CASPRQRAFF,TGTGCCAGCCCAAGACAAAGGGCGTTCTTC
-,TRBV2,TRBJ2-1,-,CASSEALLGTYLF,TGTGCCAGCAGTGAAGCGCTTCTCGGGACCTATCTCTTC
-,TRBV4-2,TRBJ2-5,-,CASSQDSIGTQYF,TGTGCCAGCAGCCAAGATAGTATTGGGACCCAGTACTTC
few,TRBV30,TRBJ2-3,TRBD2,CAWSVAGADTQYF,TGTGCCTGGAGTGTAGCGGGGGCGGATACGCAGTATTTT
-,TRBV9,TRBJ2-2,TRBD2,CASSVGPSGASTGELFF,TGTGCCAGCAGCGTAGGGCCTAGCGGGGCGAGCACCGGGGAGCTGTTTTTT
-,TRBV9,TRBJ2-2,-,CASSVRELVNTGELFF,TGTGCCAGCAGCGTAAGGGAACTAGTGAACACCGGGGAGCTGTTTTTT
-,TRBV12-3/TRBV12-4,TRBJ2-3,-,CASRLGDTQYF,TGTGCCAGCCGACTTGGGGATACGCAGTATTTT
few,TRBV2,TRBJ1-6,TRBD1,CASSGDRAAPNSPLHF,TGTGCCAGCAGTGGGGACAGGGCCGCTCCTAATTCACCCCTCCACTTT
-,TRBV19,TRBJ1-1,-,CASSQREYSTEAFF,TGTGCCAGTAGTCAGAGGGAGTATAGCACTGAAGCTTTCTTT
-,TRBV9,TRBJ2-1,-,CASSVGAVRNNEQFF,TGTGCCAGCAGCGTAGGGGCAGTAAGGAACAATGAGCAGTTCTTC
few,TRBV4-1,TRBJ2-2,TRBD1,CASSRYYLPGQQNTGELFF,TGCGCCAGCAGCCGCTACTACCTACCGGGACAGCAGAACACCGGGGAGCTGTTTTTT
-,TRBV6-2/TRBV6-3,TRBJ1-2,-,CASSYSLASNYGYTF,TGTGCCAGCAGTTACTCTCTTGCCTCTAACTATGGCTACACCTTC
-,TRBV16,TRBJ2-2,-,CASSPTGKRNTGELFF,TGTGCCAGCAGCCCTACAGGGAAGAGGAACACCGGGGAGCTGTTTTTT
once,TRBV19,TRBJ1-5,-,CASSIYGDSNQPQHF,TGTGCCAGTAGTATATACGGAGATAGCAATCAGCCCCAGCATTTT
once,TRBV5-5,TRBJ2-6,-,CASSVSGANVLTF,TGTGCCAGCAGCGTATCTGGGGCCAACGTCCTGACTTTC
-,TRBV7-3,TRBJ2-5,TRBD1,CASSSHRGETQYF,TGTGCCAGCAGCTCCCACAGGGGAGAGACCCAGTACTTC
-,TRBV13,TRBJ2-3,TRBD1,CASSLQGVPDTQYF,TGTGCCAGCAGTCTACAGGGGGTACCAGATACGCAGTATTTT
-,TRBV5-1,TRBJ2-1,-,CASRDFNEQFF,TGCGCCAGCCGGGACTTCAATGAGCAGTTCTTC
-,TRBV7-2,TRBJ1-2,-,CASSLVVENYGYTF,TGTGCCAGCAGCTTAGTCGTGGAAAACTATGGCTACACCTTC
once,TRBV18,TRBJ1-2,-,CASSPPMAGHYGYTF,TGTGCCAGCTCACCACCGATGGCAGGGCACTATGGCTACACCTTC
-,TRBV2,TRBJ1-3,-,CASSERTAAGNTIYF,TGTGCCAGCAGTGAAAGGACCGCCGCTGGAAACACCATATATTTT
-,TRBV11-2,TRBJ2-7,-,CASSLGLTTYEQYF,TGTGCCAGCAGCTTGGGACTGACGACCTACGAGCAGTACTTC
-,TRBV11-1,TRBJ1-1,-,CASSLVGMNTEAFF,TGTGCCAGCAGCTTAGTCGGTATGAACACTGAAGCTTTCTTT
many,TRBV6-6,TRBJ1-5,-,CASSLGEGPRNQPQHF,TGTGCCAGCAGTCTGGGGGAGGGGCCGCGGAATCAGCCCCAGCATTTT
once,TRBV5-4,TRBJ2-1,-,CASSSSGLQGNEQFF,TGTGCCAGCAGTTCCTCGGGACTTCAGGGGAATGAGCAGTTCTTC
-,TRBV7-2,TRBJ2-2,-,CASSWPGRRGTGELFF,TGTGCCAGCAGCTGGCCCGGGAGAAGAGGCACCGGGGAGCTGTTTTTT
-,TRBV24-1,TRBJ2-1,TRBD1,CATSEPGTGNNEQFF,TGTGCCACCAGTGAACCCGGGACAGGGAACAATGAGCAGTTCTTC
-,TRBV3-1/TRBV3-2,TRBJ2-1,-,CASSLLNGEGVPHNEQFF,TGTGCCAGCAGCTTGCTGAATGGAGAGGGGGTCCCTCACAATGAGCAGTTCTTC
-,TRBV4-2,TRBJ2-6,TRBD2,CASSQQTSGSTGANVLTF,TGTGCCAGCAGCCAACAGACTAGCGGGAGCACTGGGGCCAACGTCCTGACTTTC
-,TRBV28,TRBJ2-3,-,CASASRDTQYF,TGTGCCAGCGCCTCAAGGGATACGCAGTATTTT
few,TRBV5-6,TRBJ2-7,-,CASSSGSYEQYF,TGTGCCAGCAGCTCAGGGTCCTACGAGCAGTACTTC
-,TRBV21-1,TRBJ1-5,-,CASRKGDQPQHF,TGTGCCAGCAGGAAGGGGGATCAGCCCCAGCATTTT
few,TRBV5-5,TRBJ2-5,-,CASSLYETQYF,TGTGCCAGCAGCTTGTATGAGACCCAGTACTTC
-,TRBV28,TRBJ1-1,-,CASSFSTSRAFF,TGTGCCAGCAGTTTCTCGACCTCTAGAGCTTTCTTT
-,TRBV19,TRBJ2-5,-,CASSIAFGETQYF,TGTGCCAGTAGTATAGCCTTTGGAGAGACCCAGTACTTC